This T cell receptor beta chain was observed in a study of blood T cell repertoires in COVID-19. The table came from immunoSEQ multiplex PCR; TCRdb's copy has only in-frame clones and leaves some out. In the table there are some 300,000 clones, 89% of which are singletons. Categorization into cohorts depended on clinical history that participants reported. CDR3 size: 13 residues. V lost 2 bases and J lost 7, with 12 bases in between. CDR1 MDHEN and CDR2 SYDVKM come from the germline V gene. The clonotype was recovered from a woman in her forties or fifties who had been exposed to COVID-19. Sample: PBMCs or T cells enriched from blood (not recorded which). V and J are TRBV28 and TRBJ2-7; D might be TRBD1 (6 bases). The CDR3: CASSLPGQPEQYF. The CDR3 DNA is TGTGCCAGCAGTTTACCCGGACAGCCTGAGCAGTACTTC.